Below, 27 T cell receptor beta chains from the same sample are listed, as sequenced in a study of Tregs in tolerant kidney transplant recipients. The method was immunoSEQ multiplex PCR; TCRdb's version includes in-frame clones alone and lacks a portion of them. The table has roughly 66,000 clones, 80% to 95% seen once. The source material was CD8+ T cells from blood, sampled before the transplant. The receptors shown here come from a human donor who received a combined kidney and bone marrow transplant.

CDR3 DNA sequence: TGTGCCAGCCAAAGCCAGGGCTGGGAGCAGTACTTC. Amino acids: CASQSQGWEQYF. The chain has TRBV7-8 and TRBJ2-7; TRBD1 might be the D (5 bases). This CDR3 is 12 amino acids long. The germline V gene has CDR1 SGHVS and CDR2 FQNEAQ. V lost 8 bases and J 7 bases, leaving 15 bases between the germline ends.

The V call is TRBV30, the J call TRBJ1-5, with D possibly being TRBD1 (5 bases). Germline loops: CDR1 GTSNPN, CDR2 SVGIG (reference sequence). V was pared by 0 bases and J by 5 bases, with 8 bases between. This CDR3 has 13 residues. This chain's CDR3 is CAWSVGGHQPQHF. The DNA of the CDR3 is TGTGCCTGGAGTGTGGGGGGACATCAGCCCCAGCATTTT.

The CDR3, as DNA: TGCGCCAGCAGCCAAACTTACAGGGGCAAAAATGAAAAACTGTTTTTT. It is translated as CASSQTYRGKNEKLFF. V usage is TRBV4-3 and J usage is TRBJ1-4; 7 bases align to TRBD1. The V gene end was trimmed by 2 bases and the J gene end by 5 bases; junction bases not matched to a gene: 8. The CDR3 extends over 16 amino acids. Germline CDR1 LGHNA, CDR2 YSLEER.

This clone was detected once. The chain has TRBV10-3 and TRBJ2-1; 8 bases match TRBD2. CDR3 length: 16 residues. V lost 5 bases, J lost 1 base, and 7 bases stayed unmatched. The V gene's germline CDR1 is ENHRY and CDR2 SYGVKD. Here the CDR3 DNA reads TGTGCCATCAGTTTCGGACTAGCCGATTCCTACAATGAGCAGTTCTTC. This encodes CAISFGLADSYNEQFF.

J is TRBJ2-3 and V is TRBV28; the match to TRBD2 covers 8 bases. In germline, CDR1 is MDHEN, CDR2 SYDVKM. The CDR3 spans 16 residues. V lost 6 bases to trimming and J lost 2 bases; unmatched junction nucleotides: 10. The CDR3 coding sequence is TGTGCCAGCAGCCTCGGACTAGCCCGTTTCACAGATACGCAGTATTTT. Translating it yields CASSLGLARFTDTQYF.

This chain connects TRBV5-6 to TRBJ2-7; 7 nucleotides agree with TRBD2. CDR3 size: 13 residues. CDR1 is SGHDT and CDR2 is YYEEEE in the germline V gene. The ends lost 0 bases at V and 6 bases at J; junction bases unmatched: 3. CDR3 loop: CASSLGLAGEQYF. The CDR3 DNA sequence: TGTGCCAGCAGCTTGGGACTAGCAGGCGAGCAGTACTTC.

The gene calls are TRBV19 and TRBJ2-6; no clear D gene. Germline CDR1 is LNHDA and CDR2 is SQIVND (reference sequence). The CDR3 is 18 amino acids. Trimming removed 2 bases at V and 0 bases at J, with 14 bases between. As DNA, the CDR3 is TGTGCCAGTAGTATATTGGTCAGTGGAGACTCTGGGGCCAACGTCCTGACTTTC. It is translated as CASSILVSGDSGANVLTF.

The DNA of the CDR3 is TGTGCCAGCAGCGGGACTAGCGATGAGCAGTTCTTC. Its translation: CASSGTSDEQFF. The V and J genes are TRBV5-4 and TRBJ2-1; 10 nucleotides line up with TRBD2. The CDR3 totals 12 residues. Germline lookup yields CDR1 SGHNT and CDR2 YYREEE (reference sequence). Trimming removed 4 bases from V and 8 bases from J; junction bases left unmatched: 0.

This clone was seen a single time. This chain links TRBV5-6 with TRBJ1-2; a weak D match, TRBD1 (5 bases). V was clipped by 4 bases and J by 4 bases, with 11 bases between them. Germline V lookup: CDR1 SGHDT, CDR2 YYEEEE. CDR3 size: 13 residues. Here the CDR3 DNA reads TGTGCCAGCAGCCCGGGAGGGACCTATGGCTACACCTTC. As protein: CASSPGGTYGYTF. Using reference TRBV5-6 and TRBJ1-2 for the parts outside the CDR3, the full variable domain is DAGVTQSPTHLIKTRGQQVTLRCSPKSGHDTVSWYQQALGQGPQFIFQYYEEEERQRGNFPDRFSGHQFPNYSSELNVNALLLGDSALYLCASSPGGTYGYTFGSGTRLTVV.

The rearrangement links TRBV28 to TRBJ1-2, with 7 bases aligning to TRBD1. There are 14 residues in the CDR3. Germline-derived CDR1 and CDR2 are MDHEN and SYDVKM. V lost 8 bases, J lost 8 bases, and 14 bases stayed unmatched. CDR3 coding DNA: TGTGCCAGCTCTAGCGACAGGGACCTCTGGGGCTACACCTTC. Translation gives CASSSDRDLWGYTF.

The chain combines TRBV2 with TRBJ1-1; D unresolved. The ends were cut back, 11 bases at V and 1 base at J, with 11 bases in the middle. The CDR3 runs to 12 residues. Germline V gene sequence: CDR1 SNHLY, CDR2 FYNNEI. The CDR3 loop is CAPRGGNTEAFF. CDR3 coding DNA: TGTGCCCCCAGAGGAGGGAACACTGAAGCTTTCTTT.

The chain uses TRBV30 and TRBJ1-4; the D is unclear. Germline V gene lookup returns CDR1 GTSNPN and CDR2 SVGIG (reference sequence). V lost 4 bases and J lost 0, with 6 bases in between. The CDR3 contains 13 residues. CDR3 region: CAWNPATNEKLFF. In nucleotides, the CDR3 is TGTGCCTGGAATCCTGCAACTAATGAAAAACTGTTTTTT.

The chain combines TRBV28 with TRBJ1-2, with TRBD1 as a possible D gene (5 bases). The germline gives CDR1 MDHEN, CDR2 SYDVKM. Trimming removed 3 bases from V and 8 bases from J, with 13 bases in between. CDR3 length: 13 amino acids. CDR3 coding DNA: TGTGCCAGCAGTTTGGGAGGGGCGTGGGGCTACACCTTC. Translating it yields CASSLGGAWGYTF.

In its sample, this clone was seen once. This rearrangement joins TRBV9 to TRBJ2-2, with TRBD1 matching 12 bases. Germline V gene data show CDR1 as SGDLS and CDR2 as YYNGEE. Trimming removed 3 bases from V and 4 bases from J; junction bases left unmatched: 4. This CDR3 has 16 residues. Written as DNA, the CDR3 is TGTGCCAGCAGCGACCGGGACAGGGGGCCCACCGGGGAGCTGTTTTTT. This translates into CASSDRDRGPTGELFF.

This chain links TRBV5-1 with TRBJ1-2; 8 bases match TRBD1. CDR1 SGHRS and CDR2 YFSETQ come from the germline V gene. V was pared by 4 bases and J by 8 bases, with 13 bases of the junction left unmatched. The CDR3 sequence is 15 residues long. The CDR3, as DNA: TGCGCCAGCAGCCAATACGACAGGGGCTCTGGGGGCTACACCTTC. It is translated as CASSQYDRGSGGYTF. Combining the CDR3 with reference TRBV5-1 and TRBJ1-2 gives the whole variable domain KAGVTQTPRYLIKTRGQQVTLSCSPISGHRSVSWYQQTPGQGLQFLFEYFSETQRNKGNFPGRFSGRQFSNSRSEMNVSTLELGDSALYLCASSQYDRGSGGYTFGSGTRLTVV.

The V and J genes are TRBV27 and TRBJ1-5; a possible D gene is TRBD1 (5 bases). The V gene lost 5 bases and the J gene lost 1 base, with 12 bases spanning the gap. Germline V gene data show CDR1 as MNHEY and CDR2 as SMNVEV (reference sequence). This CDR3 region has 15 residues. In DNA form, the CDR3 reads TGTGCCAGCAGTCCCCTGGAGGGGAGCAATCAGCCCCAGCATTTT. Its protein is CASSPLEGSNQPQHF.

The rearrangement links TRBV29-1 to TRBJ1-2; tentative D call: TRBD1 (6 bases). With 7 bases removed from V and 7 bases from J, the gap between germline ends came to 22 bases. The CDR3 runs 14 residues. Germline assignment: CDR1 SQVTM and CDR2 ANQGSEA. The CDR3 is CSGLTGGGPSGYTF. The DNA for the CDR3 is TGCAGCGGCCTTACGGGGGGGGGCCCCTCTGGCTACACCTTC.

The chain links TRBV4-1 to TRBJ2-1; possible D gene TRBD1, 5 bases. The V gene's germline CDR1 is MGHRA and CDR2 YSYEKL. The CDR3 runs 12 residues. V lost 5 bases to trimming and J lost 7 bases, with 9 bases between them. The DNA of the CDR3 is TGCGCCAGCAGCTCTACAGGAAATGAGCAGTTCTTC. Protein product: CASSSTGNEQFF.

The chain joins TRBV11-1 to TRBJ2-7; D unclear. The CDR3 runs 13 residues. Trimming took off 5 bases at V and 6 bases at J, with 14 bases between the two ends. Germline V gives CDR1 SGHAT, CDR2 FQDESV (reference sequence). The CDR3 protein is CASSPGSSLEQYF. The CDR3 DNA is TGTGCCAGCAGCCCAGGTTCCTCCCTCGAGCAGTACTTC. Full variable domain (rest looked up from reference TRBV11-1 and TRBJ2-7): EAEVAQSPRYKITEKSQAVAFWCDPISGHATLYWYRQILGQGPELLVQFQDESVVDDSQLPKDRFSAERLKGVDSTLKIQPAELGDSAMYLCASSPGSSLEQYFGPGTRLTVT.

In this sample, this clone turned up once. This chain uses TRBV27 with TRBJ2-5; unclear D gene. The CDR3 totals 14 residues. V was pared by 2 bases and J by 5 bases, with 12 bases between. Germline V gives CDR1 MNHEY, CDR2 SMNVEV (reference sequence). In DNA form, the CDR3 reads TGTGCCAGCAGTTTAGTGGGTACAGATGAGACCCAGTACTTC. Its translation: CASSLVGTDETQYF.

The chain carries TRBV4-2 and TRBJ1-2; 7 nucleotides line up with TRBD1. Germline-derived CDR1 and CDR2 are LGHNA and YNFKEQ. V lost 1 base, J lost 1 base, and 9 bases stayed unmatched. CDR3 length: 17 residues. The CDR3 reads CASSQGPWDRVNYGYTF. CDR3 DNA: TGTGCCAGCAGCCAAGGGCCGTGGGACAGAGTTAACTATGGCTACACCTTC.

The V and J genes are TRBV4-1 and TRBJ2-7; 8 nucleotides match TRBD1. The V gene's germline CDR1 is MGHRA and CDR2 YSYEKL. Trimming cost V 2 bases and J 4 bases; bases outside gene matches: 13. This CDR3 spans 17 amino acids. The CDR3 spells CASSQSSGTGKGYEQYF. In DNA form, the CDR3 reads TGCGCCAGCAGCCAATCATCCGGGACAGGTAAAGGTTACGAGCAGTACTTC.

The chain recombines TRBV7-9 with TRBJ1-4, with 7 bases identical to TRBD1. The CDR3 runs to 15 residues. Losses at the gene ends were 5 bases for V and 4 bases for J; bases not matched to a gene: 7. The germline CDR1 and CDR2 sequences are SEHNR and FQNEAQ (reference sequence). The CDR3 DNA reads TGTGCCAGCAGCCATCTCCGGGACAGTAATGAAAAACTGTTTTTT. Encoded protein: CASSHLRDSNEKLFF. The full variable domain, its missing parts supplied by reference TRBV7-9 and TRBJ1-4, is DTGVSQNPRHKITKRGQNVTFRCDPISEHNRLYWYRQTLGQGPEFLTYFQNEAQLEKSRLLSDRFSAERPKGSFSTLEIQRTEQGDSAMYLCASSHLRDSNEKLFFGSGTQLSVL.

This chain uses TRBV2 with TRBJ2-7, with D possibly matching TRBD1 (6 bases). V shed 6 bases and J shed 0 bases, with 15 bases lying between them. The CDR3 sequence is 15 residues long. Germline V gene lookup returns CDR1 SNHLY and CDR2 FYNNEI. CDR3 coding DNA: TGTGCCAGCAGCGAGGACAGCCTAAGCTCCTACGAGCAGTACTTC. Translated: CASSEDSLSSYEQYF.

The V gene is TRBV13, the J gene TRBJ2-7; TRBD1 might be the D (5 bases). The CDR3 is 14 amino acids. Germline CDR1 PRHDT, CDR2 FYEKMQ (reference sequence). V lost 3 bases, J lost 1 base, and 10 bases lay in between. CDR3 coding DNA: TGTGCCAGCAGCTTGGCGCAGGGTTCCTACGAGCAGTACTTC. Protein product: CASSLAQGSYEQYF.

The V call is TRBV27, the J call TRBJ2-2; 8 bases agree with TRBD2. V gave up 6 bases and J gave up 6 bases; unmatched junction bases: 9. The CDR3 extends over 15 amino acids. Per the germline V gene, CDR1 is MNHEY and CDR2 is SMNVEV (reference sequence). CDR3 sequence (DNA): TGTGCCAGCAGACGGGACGGGAGGGTGTCCGGGGAGCTGTTTTTT. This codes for CASRRDGRVSGELFF.

CDR3 sequence: CASSLYRSYEQYF. In DNA, the CDR3 is TGTGCCAGCAGCTTATACAGGTCCTACGAGCAGTACTTC. The rearrangement joins TRBV11-3 to TRBJ2-7; perhaps TRBD1 as D (5 bases). The CDR3 length is 13 residues. CDR1 is SGHNT, CDR2 YENEEA, per germline. Trimming cost V 2 bases and J 1 base, with 6 bases left between them. The whole variable domain, filled in from reference TRBV11-3 and TRBJ2-7, reads EAGVVQSPRYKIIEKKQPVAFWCNPISGHNTLYWYLQNLGQGPELLIRYENEEAVDDSQLPKDRFSAERLKGVDSTLKIQPAELGDSAVYLCASSLYRSYEQYFGPGTRLTVT.